The 16 T cell receptor beta chains listed next were all sequenced from one sample in a study of shared clonotypes between healthy human individuals. Measured with immunoSEQ multiplex PCR; TCRdb has only the in-frame clones, and not every one. The sample consists of 2 million to 3 million clones, around 94% of them appearing once. Sequencing was carried out using naive CD4+ T cells sorted from blood. Subset noted: CD45RA+ positively selected. The receptor set was obtained from a man aged 18 to 35 in good health.

This chain links TRBV10-3 with TRBJ1-2; 9 nucleotides align to TRBD1. V lost 4 bases, J lost 8 bases, and 8 bases stayed unmatched. Germline V gene data show CDR1 as ENHRY and CDR2 as SYGVKD. The CDR3 consists of 14 residues. CDR3 residues: CAISAMGTGRGYTF. As DNA, the CDR3 is TGTGCCATCAGTGCGATGGGGACAGGGCGCGGCTACACCTTC.

This clone was found once. The chain carries TRBV30 and TRBJ1-6, with 9 bases fitting TRBD1. This CDR3 comprises 15 residues. Germline assignment: CDR1 GTSNPN and CDR2 SVGIG (reference sequence). Trimming cost V 3 bases and J 7 bases; bases outside gene matches: 7. The CDR3 sequence: CAWRTRDRENSPLHF. DNA of the CDR3: TGTGCCTGGAGGACCAGGGACAGGGAGAATTCACCCCTCCACTTT. Supplemented by reference TRBV30 and TRBJ1-6, the full variable domain reads SQTIHQWPATLVQPVGSPLSLECTVEGTSNPNLYWYRQAAGRGLQLLFYSVGIGQISSEVPQNLSASRPQDRQFILSSKKLLLSDSGFYLCAWRTRDRENSPLHFGNGTRLTVT.

The chain recombines TRBV6-5 with TRBJ1-6; weak D call: TRBD1 (5 bases). The CDR3 covers 15 residues. V was clipped by 0 bases and J by 10 bases, with 13 bases between them. The germline V gene encodes CDR1 MNHEY and CDR2 SVGAGI. The CDR3 region is CASSYSQGTHSPLHF. Here the CDR3 DNA reads TGTGCCAGCAGTTACTCGCAGGGCACCCACTCACCCCTCCACTTT.

The J gene is TRBJ2-2, the V gene TRBV7-2; the D is unclear. The CDR3 covers 15 residues. Trimming removed 3 bases from V and 3 bases from J, with 11 bases in between. Germline-derived CDR1 and CDR2 are SGHTA and FQGNSA. In DNA form, the CDR3 reads TGTGCCAGCAGCTTGAGCAGACCGGACACCGGGGAGCTGTTTTTT. Protein sequence: CASSLSRPDTGELFF.

The chain recombines TRBV19 with TRBJ2-5; no firm D call. V gave up 3 bases and J gave up 7 bases, with 12 bases separating them. Germline CDR1 LNHDA, CDR2 SQIVND (reference sequence). The CDR3 is 13 residues long. The CDR3, as DNA: TGTGCCAGTAGTATTAACCCCTTGGGGACCCAGTACTTC. Amino acid sequence: CASSINPLGTQYF. Full variable domain (missing parts from reference TRBV19 and TRBJ2-5): DGGITQSPKYLFRKEGQNVTLSCEQNLNHDAMYWYRQDPGQGLRLIYYSQIVNDFQKGDIAEGYSVSREKKESFPLTVTSAQKNPTAFYLCASSINPLGTQYFGPGTRLLVL.

V is TRBV6-4 and J is TRBJ1-5; D is unclear. In germline, CDR1 is MRHNA, CDR2 SNTAGT. The CDR3 loop spans 11 amino acids. With 6 bases removed from V and 5 bases from J, the gap between germline ends came to 5 bases. The CDR3 nucleotides read TGTGCCAGCAGAGCCCATCAGCCCCAGCATTTT. It codes for CASRAHQPQHF.

J is TRBJ2-4 and V is TRBV28; a possible D gene is TRBD1 (6 bases). This CDR3 has 15 amino acids. Germline V lookup: CDR1 MDHEN, CDR2 SYDVKM. The V end was cut by 7 bases, the J end by 0 bases, with 13 bases between. The CDR3 protein is CASKGDSLAKNIQYF. DNA for the CDR3: TGTGCCAGCAAGGGGGATAGTCTAGCCAAAAACATTCAGTACTTC.

With respect to this clone: Distinct nucleotide sequences in the sample also encode this CDR3. The chain carries TRBV5-1 and TRBJ1-2; no clear D. The germline CDR1 and CDR2 sequences are SGHRS and YFSETQ. Trimming stripped 1 base from V and 1 base from J, with 5 bases between. This CDR3 spans 13 amino acids. In nucleotides, the CDR3 is TGCGCCAGCAGCTTGTCCCTTAACTATGGCTACACCTTC. Its protein product is CASSLSLNYGYTF. The full variable domain, its missing parts supplied by reference TRBV5-1 and TRBJ1-2, is KAGVTQTPRYLIKTRGQQVTLSCSPISGHRSVSWYQQTPGQGLQFLFEYFSETQRNKGNFPGRFSGRQFSNSRSEMNVSTLELGDSALYLCASSLSLNYGYTFGSGTRLTVV.

This sequence joins TRBV19 and TRBJ2-1, with D possibly being TRBD2 (6 bases). The length of the CDR3 is 18 residues. V was trimmed by 7 bases and J by 0 bases, leaving 22 bases between them. CDR1 LNHDA and CDR2 SQIVND come from the germline V gene (reference sequence). This CDR3 reads CASKLAAGTVLSYNEQFF. The CDR3 bases are TGTGCCAGTAAGTTGGCGGCGGGAACTGTACTCTCCTACAATGAGCAGTTCTTC.

Turning to this clone: Other DNA sequences of this sample code for an identical CDR3. The gene calls are TRBV5-1 and TRBJ2-5, with 8 bases lining up with TRBD2. The germline gives CDR1 SGHRS, CDR2 YFSETQ. After removal of 0 bases from V and 5 bases from J, the junction contained 3 bases not matched to a gene. The CDR3 totals 14 residues. CDR3 sequence (DNA): TGCGCCAGCAGCTTGGGTCTAGCGGGTGAGACCCAGTACTTC. Translating gives CASSLGLAGETQYF.

The chain carries TRBV27 and TRBJ2-1; no firm D call. CDR3 length: 13 amino acids. V shed 8 bases and J shed 7 bases, with 15 bases lying between them. Per the germline V gene, CDR1 is MNHEY and CDR2 is SMNVEV (reference sequence). The CDR3 DNA reads TGTGCCAGCTCTAGACCAGCGTTGAATGAGCAGTTCTTC. Its translation: CASSRPALNEQFF.

The V and J genes are TRBV4-1 and TRBJ2-3, with D possibly TRBD2 on 5 matching bases. Germline CDR1 reads MGHRA; CDR2 reads YSYEKL. CDR3 length: 16 residues. The germline V and J ends were trimmed by 0 bases and 6 bases, with 16 bases remaining between them. This CDR3 reads CASSQDRTRPVDTQYF. CDR3 coding DNA: TGCGCCAGCAGCCAAGACAGGACTCGCCCGGTGGATACGCAGTATTTT.

The chain links TRBV15 to TRBJ2-5; 14 bases match TRBD2. Germline V gene data show CDR1 as LNHNV and CDR2 as YYDKDF (reference sequence). The CDR3 runs to 18 residues. Germline trimming cut 0 bases from V and 7 bases from J; bases unmatched to any gene: 10. The CDR3 reads CATSRDQGLAGGKRTQYF. CDR3 DNA: TGTGCCACCAGCAGAGATCAAGGACTAGCGGGGGGTAAGCGGACCCAGTACTTC.

The chain couples TRBV19 to TRBJ2-2; 12 bases map to TRBD2. Per germline, CDR1 LNHDA and CDR2 SQIVND (reference sequence). V trimming: 3 bases; J trimming: 4 bases; junction bases outside the gene matches: 3. This CDR3 is built from 16 residues. This chain's CDR3 is CASSIGGLAGTGELFF. The CDR3 DNA follows: TGTGCCAGTAGTATCGGGGGACTAGCGGGCACCGGGGAGCTGTTTTTT.

J is TRBJ2-2 and V is TRBV6-4; 7 bases are a match to TRBD2. Looked up from germline, CDR1 is MRHNA and CDR2 is SNTAGT. The CDR3 spans 15 residues. The junction had 8 bases not matched to a gene; V was cut back by 4 bases and J by 6 bases. CDR3: CASSVTTSSSGELFF. CDR3 nucleotide sequence: TGTGCCAGCAGTGTGACGACTAGCTCTTCCGGGGAGCTGTTTTTT.

This sequence joins TRBV5-7 and TRBJ2-5; D may correspond to TRBD1 or TRBD2 (5 bases each). The DNA end is a closer match to TRBJ2-7, so the J assignment may be wrong. TRBV5-7 is known as an ORF, though its function is uncertain. The CDR3 runs 16 residues. CDR3 protein: CASSFGAPGPSYEQYF. The CDR3 DNA follows: TGTGCCAGCAGCTTCGGGGCGCCTGGTCCCTCCTACGAGCAGTACTTC.